This T cell receptor beta chain came from a study of CD8 T cells in Susac syndrome. Through negative isolation, CD4+ and CD8+ T cells were obtained, while TEMRA cells were enriched using FACS. This clonotype was seen a few times. Reverse transcription of 0.5 to 1 ug RNA was carried out with random hexamers. Across 54 Vbeta and 13 Jbeta, immunoSEQ multiplex PCR amplified TCR beta CDR3. TCRdb itself ran the immunoSEQ multiplex PCR reads through MiXCR, one entry per CDR3 protein. The repertoire holds more than 110,000 distinct CDR3 sequences, with around 94% as singletons. The ends lost 7 bases at V and 3 bases at J; junction bases unmatched: 1. The CDR3 contains 12 residues.

The sequence was obtained from a human donor in good health. This chain connects TRBV12-3 or TRBV12-4 to TRBJ2-3; 7 bases align to TRBD1. The specimen was CD8+ T cells from PBMCs. The CDR3: CASKTGTDTQYF. The CDR3 DNA reads TGTGCCAGCAAGACAGGGACAGATACGCAGTATTTT.